This T cell receptor (beta chain) was documented in a study of beta chain features in type 1 diabetes (dated by TCRdb to 2016 to 2019). Study-wide context: Mean age, gender distribution, total cell number and subset yield were not different between patients and healthy donors. A total of some 100,000,000 sorted cells were examined across all samples, and the number of cells per subset was strongly correlated with RNA yield. In the study, recently diagnosed type 1 diabetes patients and matched healthy donors were compared on the TCRB repertoires of their sorted circulating CD4+ T cell subsets. Naive and central memory subsets were obtained from all 30 or so donors, but regulatory and stem cell-like memory subsets were isolated from only 8 patients and roughly 8 healthy donors.

In the case of this clone: Its antigen is still unknown. No clone much larger than this one lies a single base away; base qualities are absent.

V is clipped by 3 bases and J by 8 bases, and the sequence between their germline boundaries is 10 bases long. CDR1 GTSNPN and CDR2 SVGIG are derived from the germline V gene (reference sequence). From its cysteine to its phenylalanine, the CDR3 spans 12 amino acids. CDR3 DNA is the only sequence kept; it has 36 bases, read in frame from the first base. What the study reported, not specific to this receptor: PCR might favor shorter templates, but patient and control samples were amplified and corrected together, so any skew would affect both groups equally. Naive, central memory and regulatory TCRB repertoires appeared to be more alike among patients than among healthy donors. Fewer insertions and more nucleotide deletions at VDJ recombination sites were observed in patients with type 1 diabetes, implying thymic rearrangement abnormalities. A moderate but significant shortening of TCRB CDR3 length was observed in type 1 diabetes patients in all four CD4+ subsets. Because cDNA was sequenced instead of genomic DNA, activated cells with high expression could be over-represented, although the groups did not differ in activation or CD3 levels. Because small numbers of individuals were included in the HLA sub-analyses, any influence of HLA type on TCRB rearrangement was left unresolved.

The entire amount of isolated RNA was reverse transcribed using the High Capacity cDNA Reverse Transcription Kit, so the sequenced TCRB transcripts were expressed ones. Deep immunoSEQ sequencing was performed on naive, central memory and regulatory T cell samples, with an average of around 3.5 million total reads per sample. Sorted cells were lysed in RLT buffer, and RNA was extracted using DNase-treated RNeasy Micro or Mini kits according to cell number. To prevent cross-contamination, every cell subset was processed on its own, while patient and healthy donor samples were processed together. The immunoSEQ multiplex PCR was used to amplify TCRB sequences from cDNA, generating 87-bp fragments that spanned the CDR3 region. Amplicons were sequenced on the Illumina HiSeq platform. The study's processing was this. PCR bias was corrected computationally using synthetic template baselines, and reads within Hamming distance 2 were collapsed, with unmergeable singletons discarded. By aligning reads against IMGT, V, D and J genes, CDR3 length, and insertions or deletions at six rearrangement sites were assigned. Within each subset, clonotype counts were normalized to sorted cell number, after which true diversity and Gini coefficients were computed with the tcR R package. Repertoire sharing was quantified using the overlap coefficient calculated on TCRB nucleotide sequences. Out-of-frame TCRB sequences from naive cells were analyzed as a proxy for the pre-selection repertoire. As stored in TCRdb, this immuneACCESS dataset retains in-frame rearrangements with V and J assigned. A fraction of the clones does not appear; measured against another copy, unresolved V genes explain less than half of the discrepancy, and the remainder lacks a known reason. For V, J and clone size, that table is used; D and trimming come from the DNA. The sample table holds over 650,000 clones, of which over 11% were seen once. The ten largest clones take up approximately 0.043% of the sample.

From each donor, a single peripheral blood sample of around 120 mL on average was drawn into heparinised tubes. A BD FACSAria II and a panel including CD45RO, CCR7, CD25, CD127, CD95 and CD27 were used to sort naive, central memory, regulatory and stem cell-like memory CD4+ T cells. Purity was above 98% for every sorted population. PBMCs were separated immediately by Lymphoprep density gradient centrifugation and were stained directly, without being cultured. So that batch effects would be minimized, each experiment stained and sorted samples in pairs, pairing one healthy donor with one patient. The origin of this receptor is a man aged 18 to 30 with type 1 diabetes. Sequencing used naive CD4+ T cells from blood. The cell subset or site label of this sample denotes: true naive CD4+ T cells. The V gene is TRBV30 and the J gene is TRBJ1-4, with the D gene call left open. The DNA is TGTGCCTGGAGGAAACCTGGCGAAAAACTGTTTTTT. Translated, it gives CAWRKPGEKLFF.